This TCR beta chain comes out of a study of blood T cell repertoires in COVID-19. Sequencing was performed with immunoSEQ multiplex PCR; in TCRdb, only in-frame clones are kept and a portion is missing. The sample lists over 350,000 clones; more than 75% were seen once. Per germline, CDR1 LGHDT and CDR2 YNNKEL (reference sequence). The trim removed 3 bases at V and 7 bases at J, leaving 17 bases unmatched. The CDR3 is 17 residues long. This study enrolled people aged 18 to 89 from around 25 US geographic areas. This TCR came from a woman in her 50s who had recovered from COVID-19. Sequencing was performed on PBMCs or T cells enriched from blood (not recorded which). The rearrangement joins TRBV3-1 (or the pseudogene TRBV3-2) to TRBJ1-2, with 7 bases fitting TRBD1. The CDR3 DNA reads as TGTGCCAGCAGCCAGCCGTCAAGGGGGCAAGTTTCGGGTGGCTACACCTTC. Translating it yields CASSQPSRGQVSGGYTF.